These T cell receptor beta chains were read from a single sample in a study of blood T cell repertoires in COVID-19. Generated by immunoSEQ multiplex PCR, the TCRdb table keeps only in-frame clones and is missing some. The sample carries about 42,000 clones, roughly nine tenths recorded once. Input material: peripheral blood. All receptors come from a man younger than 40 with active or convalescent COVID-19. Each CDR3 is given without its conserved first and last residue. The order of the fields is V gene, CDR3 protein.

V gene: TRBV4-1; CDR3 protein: ASSLGQVRHNPDEQF
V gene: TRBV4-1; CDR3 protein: ASSRLGLAEETQY
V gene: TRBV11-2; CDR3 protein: ASSRQGLASHEQF
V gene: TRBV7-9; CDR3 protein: ASSFGTSGSRNEQF
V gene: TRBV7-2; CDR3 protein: ASSSRWTGGGRELF
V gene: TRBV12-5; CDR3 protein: ASGFQRSSYNSPLH
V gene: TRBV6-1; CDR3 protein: ASSEVPGAAGYT
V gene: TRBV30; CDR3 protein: ARIVSLAGENTGELF
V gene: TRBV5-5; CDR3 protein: ASSLGIRSGETEAF
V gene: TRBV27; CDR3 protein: ASRDSYNSPLH
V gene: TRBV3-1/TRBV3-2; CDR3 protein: ASSQTGGQGAGYT
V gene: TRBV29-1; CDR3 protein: SVEKQLQETQY
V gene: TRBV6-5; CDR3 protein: ASKGQGSNQPQH
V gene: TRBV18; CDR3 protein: ASSRGGDYEQY
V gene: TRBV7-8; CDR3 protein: ASSTLTENTEAF
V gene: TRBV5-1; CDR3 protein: ASSLQGVNTEAF
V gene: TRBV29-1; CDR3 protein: SVEVKGQMNTEAF
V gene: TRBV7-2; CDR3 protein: ASSLEAGAWYEQY
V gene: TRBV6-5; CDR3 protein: ASSYFQGYEQY
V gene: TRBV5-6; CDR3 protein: ASSYVYRGNTEAF
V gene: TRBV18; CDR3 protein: ASSAGQLSGNTIY
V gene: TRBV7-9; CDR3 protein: ASTPGLAELSTDTQY
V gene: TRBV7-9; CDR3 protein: ASSLTQGAGEKLF
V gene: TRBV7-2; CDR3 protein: ASSLRTGGIIGEQF
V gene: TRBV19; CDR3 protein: ASSPGNRYTDTQY
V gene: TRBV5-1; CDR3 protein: ASSLGGGGTYEQY
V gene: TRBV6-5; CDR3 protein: ASSPHVSTQPQH
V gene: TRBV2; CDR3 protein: ASIFDSGNSPLH
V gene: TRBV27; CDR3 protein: ASTHLTSGRSGELF
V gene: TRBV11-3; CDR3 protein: ASQSTSDSTDTQY
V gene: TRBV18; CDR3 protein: ASSYQGAGEQY
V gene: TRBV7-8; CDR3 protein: ASSSRQGDTGELF
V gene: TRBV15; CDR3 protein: ATSKGAAQQY
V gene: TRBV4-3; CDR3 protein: ASSQDRSSGNTIY
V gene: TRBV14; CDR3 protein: ASSQGIGRAVGSPLH
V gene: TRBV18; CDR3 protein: ASSLEASPYNEQF
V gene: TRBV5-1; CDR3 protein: ASSLDRGHGYT
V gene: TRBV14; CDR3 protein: ASSQGRIQGGTNYGYT
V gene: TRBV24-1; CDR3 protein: ATSDGTTNEQF
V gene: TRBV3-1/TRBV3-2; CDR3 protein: ASSPHTDTQY
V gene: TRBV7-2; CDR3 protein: ASKPRFNRNYGYT
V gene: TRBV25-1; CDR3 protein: ASSEGDRNNEKLF
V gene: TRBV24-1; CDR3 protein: ATSDLRELTDTQY
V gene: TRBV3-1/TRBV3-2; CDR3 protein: ASSQGLAGLSSYNEQF
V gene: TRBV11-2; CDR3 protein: ASSLILAEHQETQY
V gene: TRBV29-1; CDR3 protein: SVVDRRTQTDTQY
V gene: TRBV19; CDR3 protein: ASSPWTAEAF
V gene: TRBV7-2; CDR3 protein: ASSGDTYTEAF
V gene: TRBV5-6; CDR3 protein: ASSFYVQSPNEKLF
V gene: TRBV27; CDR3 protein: ASRPAGEGNQPQH
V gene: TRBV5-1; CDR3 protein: ASSAGLDGYNEQF
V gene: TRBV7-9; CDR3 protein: ASSSREGTSGGGETQY
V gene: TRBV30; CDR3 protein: AWSRDRQNSPLH
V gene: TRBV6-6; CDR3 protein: ASSPGGRDGYT
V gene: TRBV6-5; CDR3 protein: ASRNRGRLNQPQH
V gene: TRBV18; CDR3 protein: ASSPVTGNNEKLF
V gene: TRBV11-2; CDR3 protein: ASSGREGSHSPLH